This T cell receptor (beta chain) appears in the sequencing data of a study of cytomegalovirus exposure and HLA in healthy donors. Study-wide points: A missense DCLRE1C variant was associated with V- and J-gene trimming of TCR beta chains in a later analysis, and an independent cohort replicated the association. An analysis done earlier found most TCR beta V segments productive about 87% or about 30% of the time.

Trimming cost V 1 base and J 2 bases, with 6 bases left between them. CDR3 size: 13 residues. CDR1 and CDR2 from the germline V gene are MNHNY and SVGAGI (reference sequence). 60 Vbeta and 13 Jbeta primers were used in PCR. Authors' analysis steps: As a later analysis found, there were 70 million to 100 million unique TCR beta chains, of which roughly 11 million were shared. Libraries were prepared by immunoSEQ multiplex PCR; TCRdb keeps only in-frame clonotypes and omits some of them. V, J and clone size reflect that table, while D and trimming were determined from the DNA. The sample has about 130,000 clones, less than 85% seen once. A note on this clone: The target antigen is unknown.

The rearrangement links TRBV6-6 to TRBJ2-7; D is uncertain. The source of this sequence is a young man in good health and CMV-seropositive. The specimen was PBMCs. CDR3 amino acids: CASSYYPTYEQYF. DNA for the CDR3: TGTGCCAGCAGTTACTATCCTACCTACGAGCAGTACTTC.